This T cell receptor beta chain was identified in a study of T cells in Graves' hyperthyroidism and ophthalmopathy. The study excluded patients with uncontrolled infection, other autoimmune disease, pregnancy or lactation. General observations from the study: A 13 V-J model separated ophthalmopathy from stable hyperthyroidism. In validation, the model predicted ophthalmopathy. These predictions came a median about 6.8 months before onset. In blood, most of the thyroid clonotypes expanded above 0.001 were also present.

This clonotype was detected many times. Its antigen remains unidentified. Trimming took 0 bases from V and 3 from J, leaving 5 bases between them. Germline CDR1 KGHSH, CDR2 LQKENI. The CDR3 contains 13 residues. The CDR3 regions of TCR beta were amplified from RNA transcripts. A first-round RT-PCR of the TCR CDR3 used the HTBI primer set. TCRdb re-called the multiplex PCR reads through MiXCR, storing one row per CDR3 protein. The sample contains tens of thousands of distinct CDR3 sequences, approximately 49% of which appear only once. This receptor was identified in a woman between 45 and 60 years old with Graves' hyperthyroidism. The rearrangement links TRBV18 to TRBJ1-1; D gene uncertain. Sequencing used peripheral blood or thyroid tissue (not recorded which). The CDR3 nucleotides are TGTGCCAGCTCACCACCCGGGCACACTGAAGCTTTCTTT. Translating it yields CASSPPGHTEAFF.